This entry features one T cell receptor (beta chain) sequence. The V and J ends lost 3 bases and 2 bases respectively, with 12 bases between them. This CDR3 spans 15 amino acids. Germline V CDR1 and CDR2: SGHTA, FQGTGA. The data stem from a study of cytomegalovirus exposure and HLA in healthy donors. The primer mix had 60 Vbeta and 13 Jbeta primers. Clones were read by immunoSEQ multiplex PCR, and TCRdb kept only the in-frame ones, dropping some. The sample consists of roughly 86,000 clones, around 69% of them appearing once. The chain carries TRBV7-3 and TRBJ2-3; D remains unclear. The sequenced material came from PBMCs. The source is a man aged 30-40 years in good health and CMV-seronegative. CDR3 bases: TGTGCCAGCAGCTTTAGTTTAACGAACACAGATACGCAGTATTTT. Its protein product is CASSFSLTNTDTQYF.